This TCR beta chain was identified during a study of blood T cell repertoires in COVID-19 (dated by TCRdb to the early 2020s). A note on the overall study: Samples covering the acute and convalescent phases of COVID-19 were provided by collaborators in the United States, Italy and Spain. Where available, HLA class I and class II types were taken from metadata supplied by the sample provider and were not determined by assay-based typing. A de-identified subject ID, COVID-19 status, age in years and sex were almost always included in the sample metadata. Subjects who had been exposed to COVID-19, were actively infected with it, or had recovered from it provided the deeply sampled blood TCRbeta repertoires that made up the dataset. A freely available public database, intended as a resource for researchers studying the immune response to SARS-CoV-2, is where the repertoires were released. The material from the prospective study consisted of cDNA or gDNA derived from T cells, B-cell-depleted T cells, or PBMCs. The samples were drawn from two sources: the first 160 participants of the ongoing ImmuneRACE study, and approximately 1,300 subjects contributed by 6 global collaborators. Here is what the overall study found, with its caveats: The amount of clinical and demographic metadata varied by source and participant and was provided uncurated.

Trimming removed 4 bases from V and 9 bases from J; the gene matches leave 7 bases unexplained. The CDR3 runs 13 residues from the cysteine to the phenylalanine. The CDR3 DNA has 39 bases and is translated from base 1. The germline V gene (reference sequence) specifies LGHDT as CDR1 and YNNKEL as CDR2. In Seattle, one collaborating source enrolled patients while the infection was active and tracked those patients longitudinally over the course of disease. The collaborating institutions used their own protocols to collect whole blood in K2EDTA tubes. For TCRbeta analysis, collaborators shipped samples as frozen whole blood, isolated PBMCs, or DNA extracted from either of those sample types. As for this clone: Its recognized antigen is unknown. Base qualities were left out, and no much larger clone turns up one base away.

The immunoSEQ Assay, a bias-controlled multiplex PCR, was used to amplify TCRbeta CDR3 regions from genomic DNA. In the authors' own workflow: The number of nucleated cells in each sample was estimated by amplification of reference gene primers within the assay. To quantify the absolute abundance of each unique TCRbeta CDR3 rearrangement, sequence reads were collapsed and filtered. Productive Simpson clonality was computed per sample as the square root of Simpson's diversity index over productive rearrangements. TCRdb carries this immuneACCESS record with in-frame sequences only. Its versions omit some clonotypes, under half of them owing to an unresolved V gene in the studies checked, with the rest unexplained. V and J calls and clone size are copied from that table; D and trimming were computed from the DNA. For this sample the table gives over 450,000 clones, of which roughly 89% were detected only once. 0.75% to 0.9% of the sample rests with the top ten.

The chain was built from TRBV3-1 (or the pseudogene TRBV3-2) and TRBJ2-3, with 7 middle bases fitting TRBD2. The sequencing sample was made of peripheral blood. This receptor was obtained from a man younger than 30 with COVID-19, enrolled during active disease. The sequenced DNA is TGTGCCAGCAGCCCATTGCCCGGGGGGACGCAGTATTTT. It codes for CASSPLPGGTQYF.